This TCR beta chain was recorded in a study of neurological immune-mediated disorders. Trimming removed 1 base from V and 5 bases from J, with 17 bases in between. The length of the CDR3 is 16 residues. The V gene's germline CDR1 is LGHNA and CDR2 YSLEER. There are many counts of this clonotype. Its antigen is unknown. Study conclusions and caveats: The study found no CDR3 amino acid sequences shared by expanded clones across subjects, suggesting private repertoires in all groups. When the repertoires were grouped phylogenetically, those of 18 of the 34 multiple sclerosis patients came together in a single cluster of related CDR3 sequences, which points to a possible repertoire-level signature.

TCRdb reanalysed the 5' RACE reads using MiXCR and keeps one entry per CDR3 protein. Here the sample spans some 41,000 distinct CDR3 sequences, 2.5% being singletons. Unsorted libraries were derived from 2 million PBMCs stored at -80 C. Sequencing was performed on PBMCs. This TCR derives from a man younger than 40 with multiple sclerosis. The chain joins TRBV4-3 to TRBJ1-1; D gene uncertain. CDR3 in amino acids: CASSQGVWAEGTEAFF. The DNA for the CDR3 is TGCGCCAGCAGCCAAGGTGTCTGGGCAGAGGGTACTGAAGCTTTCTTT.